This is a list of T cell receptor beta chains from one sample in a study of graft-versus-host responses after intestinal transplantation. These TCRs are of unknown antigen specificity. Method: immunoSEQ multiplex PCR; TCRdb's copy keeps in-frame clones and lacks some. The data hold over 75,000 clones, with about nine tenths observed a single time. The specimen was unstimulated CD8+ T cells sorted from spleen or lymph node cells, collected before transplant. The receptors come from a human donor who was the organ donor for an intestinal transplant. Each CDR3 is given with its conserved first and last residue.

V gene: TRBV6-1
CDR3 protein: CASSEFEGIDWGYEQYF

V gene: TRBV29-1
CDR3 protein: CSVREFSNQPQHF

V gene: TRBV27
CDR3 protein: CASSPRLAGGRYNEQFF

V gene: TRBV7-8
CDR3 protein: CASNTGWGQPQHF

V gene: TRBV27
CDR3 protein: CASSSRLAGVDTQYF

V gene: TRBV6-1
CDR3 protein: CASSELQGYNSPLHF

V gene: TRBV7-8
CDR3 protein: CASTYRASSYNSPLHF

V gene: TRBV25-1
CDR3 protein: CASSDWADGYTF

V gene: TRBV13
CDR3 protein: CASSPGLAAKSTDTQYF

V gene: TRBV4-2
CDR3 protein: CASSYKDEQYF

V gene: TRBV10-2
CDR3 protein: CASSSGNTIYF

V gene: TRBV19
CDR3 protein: CASNSYTEAFF

V gene: TRBV7-8
CDR3 protein: CASSLVTRKNTGELFF

V gene: TRBV12-5
CDR3 protein: CASGFGTGGEVLNTEAFF

V gene: TRBV7-9
CDR3 protein: CASSWDFREYTDTQYF

V gene: TRBV5-6
CDR3 protein: CASSWTGGGIETQYF

V gene: TRBV6-5
CDR3 protein: CASRTDSHYGYTF

V gene: TRBV5-5
CDR3 protein: CASSVQDEKLFF

V gene: TRBV6-1
CDR3 protein: CASSEARAGQGFGETQYF

V gene: TRBV7-3
CDR3 protein: CATTREVGEKLFF

V gene: TRBV27
CDR3 protein: CASSLSPGSYEQYF

V gene: TRBV6-1
CDR3 protein: CASSGTPPGGPQHF

V gene: TRBV15
CDR3 protein: CAYSGGTSTDTQYF

V gene: TRBV5-1
CDR3 protein: CASSLAGLAGGPITQYF

V gene: TRBV2
CDR3 protein: CASSGSEMEGNEQFF

V gene: TRBV19
CDR3 protein: CASIQDSVVTEAFF

V gene: TRBV9
CDR3 protein: CASSDSGQSTAGELFF

V gene: TRBV7-9
CDR3 protein: CASSLGTKETQYF

V gene: TRBV6-1
CDR3 protein: CASSEVPRAQPQHF

V gene: TRBV15
CDR3 protein: CATSSTRVGNQPQHF

V gene: TRBV7-9
CDR3 protein: CASSFGGASYEQYF

V gene: TRBV5-5
CDR3 protein: CASSPSWGPHNEQFF

V gene: TRBV14
CDR3 protein: CASSHYTGISTDTQYF

V gene: TRBV28
CDR3 protein: CASTVMQGGPGAGYNEQFF

V gene: TRBV6-6
CDR3 protein: CASSYSHRGSNYGYTF

V gene: TRBV9
CDR3 protein: CASSPQVGLGAGTEAFF

V gene: TRBV30
CDR3 protein: CAWHEDSSYNEQFF

V gene: TRBV4-1
CDR3 protein: CASSQTSGQVNTEAFF

V gene: TRBV11-2
CDR3 protein: CASSLGTGKFF

V gene: TRBV28
CDR3 protein: CASISGTGNTEAFF

V gene: TRBV29-1
CDR3 protein: CSVELGALGYTF

V gene: TRBV19
CDR3 protein: CASSWGDGSYEQYF

V gene: TRBV11-2
CDR3 protein: CASSPGLAAPDTQYF

V gene: TRBV28
CDR3 protein: CASSLDTGPSQYF

V gene: TRBV2
CDR3 protein: CASSHPGLGWKGDQYF

V gene: TRBV15
CDR3 protein: CATSSIIAGGPTGELFF

V gene: TRBV5-1
CDR3 protein: CASTSAAGTGDTEAFF

V gene: TRBV5-1
CDR3 protein: CASSTTWGQGSPFAYEQYF

V gene: TRBV9
CDR3 protein: CASSGVAGGPSDTQYF

V gene: TRBV2
CDR3 protein: CASPGGQGAHEQYF

V gene: TRBV27
CDR3 protein: CASSPPSGRAPYEQYF

V gene: TRBV2
CDR3 protein: CATSNRVTEAFF

V gene: TRBV11-3
CDR3 protein: CASSEGRLAGGPSFGELFF